This passage covers 19 T cell receptor beta chains from one sample sequenced in a study of blood T cell repertoires in COVID-19. TCRdb's copy holds only in-frame clones and misses some; the assay was immunoSEQ multiplex PCR. Altogether about 150,000 clones are present, 80% to 90% being singletons, with the ten largest covering 8.6%. The specimen sequenced was peripheral blood. Receptor source: a woman aged 50 to 60 with active or convalescent COVID-19.

This sequence joins TRBV11-2 and TRBJ2-1; 10 bases fit TRBD2. Trimming removed 0 bases from V and 4 bases from J; junction bases left unmatched: 3. Germline V CDR1 and CDR2: SGHAT, FQNNGV. The CDR3 contains 16 residues. The CDR3 bases are TGTGCCAGCAGCTTAGACCTAGCGGGAGCTTACAATGAGCAGTTCTTC. Translated, it gives CASSLDLAGAYNEQFF.

The chain uses TRBV9 and TRBJ1-1, with D perhaps TRBD1 (5 bases). The CDR3 is 14 residues long. V shed 6 bases and J shed 3 bases, with 15 bases lying between them. Germline V gene lookup returns CDR1 SGDLS and CDR2 YYNGEE. The CDR3 loop reads CASKPRPGDTEAFF. CDR3 DNA: TGTGCCAGCAAACCCCGCCCGGGGGACACTGAAGCTTTCTTT.

The V call is TRBV7-2, the J call TRBJ2-1, with TRBD2 matching over 15 bases. With V trimmed by 5 bases and J by 7 bases, 6 bases remained unmatched. The CDR3 spans 16 residues. The V gene's germline CDR1 is SGHTA and CDR2 FQGNSA. The CDR3 DNA is TGTGCCAGCAGCATCAGGACTAGCGGGGGGGCAAATGAGCAGTTCTTC. Its translation is CASSIRTSGGANEQFF. Full variable domain (outside the CDR3, taken from reference TRBV7-2 and TRBJ2-1): GAGVSQSPSNKVTEKGKDVELRCDPISGHTALYWYRQSLGQGLEFLIYFQGNSAPDKSGLPSDRFSAERTGGSVSTLTIQRTQQEDSAVYLCASSIRTSGGANEQFFGPGTRLTVL.

This chain connects TRBV20-1 to TRBJ1-1, with D possibly matching TRBD1 (6 bases). Between the trimmed V and J ends, which lost 6 bases and 13 bases, there was a span of 18 bases. Germline V gene lookup returns CDR1 DFQATT and CDR2 SNEGSKA (reference sequence). The length of the CDR3 is 11 residues. The chain's CDR3 is CSAEIEGQCFF. The CDR3 nucleotides are TGCAGTGCGGAGATCGAAGGACAGTGTTTCTTT.

V is TRBV5-4 and J is TRBJ1-4, with 7 bases that match TRBD1. Germline-derived CDR1 and CDR2 are SGHNT and YYREEE (reference sequence). V lost 4 bases to trimming and J lost 4 bases; unmatched junction nucleotides: 7. This CDR3 region has 15 residues. CDR3 bases: TGTGCCAGCAGCAGAGCAGGGGGGAGTAATGAAAAACTGTTTTTT. Amino acids: CASSRAGGSNEKLFF.

Only one count was recorded for this clone. The chain joins TRBV15 to TRBJ2-5; tentative D call: TRBD1 (6 bases). The CDR3 is made up of 16 amino acids. Germline V CDR1 and CDR2: LNHNV, YYDKDF (reference sequence). V lost 1 base and J lost 1, with 13 bases in between. CDR3 in amino acids: CATSRANTGTQETQYF. The CDR3 DNA sequence: TGTGCCACCAGCAGAGCTAACACAGGGACCCAAGAGACCCAGTACTTC. Supplemented by reference TRBV15 and TRBJ2-5, the full variable domain reads DAMVIQNPRYQVTQFGKPVTLSCSQTLNHNVMYWYQQKSSQAPKLLFHYYDKDFNNEADTPDNFQSRRPNTSFCFLDIRSPGLGDTAMYLCATSRANTGTQETQYFGPGTRLLVL.

J is TRBJ1-1 and V is TRBV5-1; D perhaps matches TRBD1 (5 bases). Between the trimmed V and J ends, which lost 0 bases and 1 base, there was a span of 7 bases. The CDR3 is made up of 14 amino acids. The germline V gene has CDR1 SGHRS and CDR2 YFSETQ. CDR3 in DNA: TGCGCCAGCAGCTTGGTTCAGGGGAACACTGAAGCTTTCTTT. It yields the protein CASSLVQGNTEAFF.

This chain uses TRBV30 with TRBJ2-7; no reliable D call. V was pared by 4 bases and J by 0 bases, with 10 bases between. Germline V gives CDR1 GTSNPN, CDR2 SVGIG (reference sequence). The CDR3 covers 13 residues. In DNA form, the CDR3 reads TGTGCCTGGACGGCCATAGCCTCCTACGAGCAGTACTTC. The encoded protein is CAWTAIASYEQYF.

The rearrangement links TRBV6-6 to TRBJ2-3, with 7 bases identical to TRBD1. The V gene end was trimmed by 6 bases and the J gene end by 2 bases; junction bases not matched to a gene: 5. The germline V gene has CDR1 MNHNY and CDR2 SVGAGI (reference sequence). The CDR3 consists of 14 residues. The CDR3 loop reads CASRKQGNTDTQYF. In nucleotides, the CDR3 is TGTGCCAGCAGGAAACAGGGGAACACAGATACGCAGTATTTT.

The chain combines TRBV5-1 with TRBJ2-3, with 14 bases fitting TRBD2. The CDR3 is made up of 17 amino acids. Per the germline V gene, CDR1 is SGHRS and CDR2 is YFSETQ. With V trimmed by 1 base and J by 1 base, 2 bases remained unmatched. The CDR3 coding sequence is TGCGCCAGCAGCTTGACGGGACTAGCGGGAGGCACAGATACGCAGTATTTT. Protein product: CASSLTGLAGGTDTQYF.

The rearrangement links TRBV6-6 to TRBJ2-7, with 12 bases that match TRBD2. CDR3 size: 14 residues. V dropped 6 bases and J dropped 4; count of bases not matched to a gene: 4. Germline V gene sequence: CDR1 MNHNY, CDR2 SVGAGI (reference sequence). DNA of the CDR3: TGTGCCAGCAGGACTAGCGGGGGAGCTTACGAGCAGTACTTC. This codes for CASRTSGGAYEQYF.

The gene calls are TRBV5-1 and TRBJ2-2; D unclear. Germline CDR1 is SGHRS and CDR2 is YFSETQ. The CDR3 is made up of 15 amino acids. V was cut by 0 bases and J by 2 bases, with 8 bases left in between. CDR3 sequence reads: CASSLGQVNTGELFF. In DNA form, the CDR3 reads TGCGCCAGCAGCTTGGGGCAAGTTAACACCGGGGAGCTGTTTTTT. Full variable domain (rest looked up from reference TRBV5-1 and TRBJ2-2): KAGVTQTPRYLIKTRGQQVTLSCSPISGHRSVSWYQQTPGQGLQFLFEYFSETQRNKGNFPGRFSGRQFSNSRSEMNVSTLELGDSALYLCASSLGQVNTGELFFGEGSRLTVL.

The V and J genes are TRBV28 and TRBJ2-2, with 7 bases fitting TRBD1. Germline V gene sequence: CDR1 MDHEN, CDR2 SYDVKM. This CDR3 has 14 amino acids. Losses at the gene ends were 8 bases for V and 5 bases for J; bases not matched to a gene: 8. CDR3 protein: CASLPGTVTGELFF. The CDR3 DNA reads as TGTGCCAGCCTACCCGGGACAGTTACCGGGGAGCTGTTTTTT.

The J gene is TRBJ2-7, the V gene TRBV4-3; 9 positions match TRBD1. The CDR3 runs to 15 residues. The V gene end was trimmed by 3 bases and the J gene end by 2 bases; junction bases not matched to a gene: 5. Germline V gives CDR1 LGHNA, CDR2 YSLEER. Here the CDR3 DNA reads TGCGCCAGCAGCCACCAGACAGGGGGACCCTACGAGCAGTACTTC. Its translation is CASSHQTGGPYEQYF.

The V call is TRBV2, the J call TRBJ1-1; D remains ambiguous. The length of the CDR3 is 15 residues. From germline, CDR1 is SNHLY and CDR2 FYNNEI. The germline V and J ends were trimmed by 1 base and 1 base, with 10 bases remaining between them. In DNA, the CDR3 is TGTGCCAGCAGTGAAGAGTGGGCTCGGAACACTGAAGCTTTCTTT. Translation: CASSEEWARNTEAFF.

To note about this clone: The same CDR3 is also encoded by other DNA sequences in this sample. This chain joins TRBV6-2 or TRBV6-3 and TRBJ1-1; D gene uncertain. Looked up from germline, CDR1 is MNHEY and CDR2 is SVGEGT. The CDR3 consists of 13 residues. Trimming left V 5 bases short and J 0 bases short, with 7 bases between. The chain's CDR3 is CASSPLLNTEAFF. DNA of the CDR3: TGTGCCAGCAGTCCGTTGTTGAACACTGAAGCTTTCTTT.

The rearrangement links TRBV14 to TRBJ2-3, with TRBD2 matching over 10 bases. Germline V gene sequence: CDR1 SGHDN, CDR2 FVKESK. The CDR3 has 19 residues. V lost 4 bases to trimming and J lost 7 bases; unmatched junction nucleotides: 20. The CDR3: CASSPVGLAGANSLNTQYF. CDR3 in DNA: TGTGCCAGCAGCCCAGTCGGGCTAGCGGGGGCCAACTCTCTGAATACGCAGTATTTT.

The chain employs TRBV6-6 and TRBJ1-4, with D possibly TRBD1 on 5 matching bases. CDR1 is MNHNY and CDR2 is SVGAGI in the germline V gene (reference sequence). The CDR3 sequence is 15 residues long. The V end was cut by 5 bases, the J end by 1 base, with 11 bases between. DNA for the CDR3: TGTGCCAGCAGTCCCTCGGGGGGAACTAATGAAAAACTGTTTTTT. Amino acids: CASSPSGGTNEKLFF.

The genes are TRBV19 and TRBJ1-5; 9 bases match TRBD1. Germline CDR1 and CDR2: LNHDA and SQIVND (reference sequence). The CDR3 sequence is 14 residues long. Losses at the gene ends were 11 bases for V and 7 bases for J; bases not matched to a gene: 12. CDR3 region: CAYSGTGFYQPQHF. The CDR3 nucleotides are TGTGCCTATTCCGGGACAGGGTTTTACCAGCCCCAGCATTTT.